The clone carrying this T cell receptor beta chain has ten or more counts. Antigen specificity is unknown. Germline V lookup: CDR1 SGHTA, CDR2 FQGNSA. Trimming pared 1 base from V and 0 bases from J, leaving 3 bases between. The CDR3 extends over 13 amino acids. This sample is drawn from a study of T cells after yellow fever vaccination. For the study at large: Preparation used SMART-Seq v4 Ultra Low Input for the low-cell-number fractions.

The study, taken as a whole, reports: Post-booster repertoires contained most primary-vaccination clones again (around 96% CD4, 85% to 90% CD8). CD4 and CD8 compartments shared a small share of clonotypes, likely from convergent recombination.

Template switching with 5'RACE generated the TCR cDNA and added a universal primer site and UMIs. TCRdb independently ran MiXCR on the 5' RACE reads; one entry per CDR3 protein. The sample lists some 560,000 distinct CDR3 sequences, about a sixth occurring once. The chain is built from TRBV7-2 and TRBJ1-1; D unresolved. The specimen was PBMCs, collected around 5 days after the first yellow fever vaccination. This TCR was recovered from a man aged 18 to 35 who received the YFV17D yellow fever vaccine. The CDR3 sequence: CASSLVLNTEAFF. CDR3 sequence (DNA): TGTGCCAGCAGCTTAGTTCTGAACACTGAAGCTTTCTTT. The entire variable domain, with the rest obtained from reference TRBV7-2 and TRBJ1-1, is as follows: GAGVSQSPSNKVTEKGKDVELRCDPISGHTALYWYRQSLGQGLEFLIYFQGNSAPDKSGLPSDRFSAERTGGSVSTLTIQRTQQEDSAVYLCASSLVLNTEAFFGQGTRLTVV.